This paragraph reports one T cell receptor (beta chain). From germline, CDR1 is SGHNT and CDR2 YYREEE (reference sequence). This CDR3 region has 14 residues. V was clipped by 3 bases and J by 3 bases, with 12 bases between them. The data stem from a study of beta chain features in type 1 diabetes. About the study: Age and gender were similar between patients and healthy donors, as were cell yields.

All of the isolated RNA was reverse transcribed, so expressed TCRB transcripts were sequenced. The assay was immunoSEQ multiplex PCR, and TCRdb's table has in-frame clones only and misses some. The sample includes under 450,000 clones, less than 15% seen only once; the top ten take about 0.018%. The material sequenced was naive CD4+ T cells from blood. The TCR comes from a woman aged 18-35 years in good health. The genes are TRBV5-4 and TRBJ1-1, with D perhaps matching TRBD1 (5 bases). The CDR3 DNA reads TGTGCCAGCAGCTCCCGGCAGGGTTACACTGAAGCTTTCTTT. This codes for CASSSRQGYTEAFF. The full variable domain, its missing parts supplied by reference TRBV5-4 and TRBJ1-1, is ETGVTQSPTHLIKTRGQQVTLRCSSQSGHNTVSWYQQALGQGPQFIFQYYREEENGRGNFPPRFSGLQFPNYSSELNVNALELDDSALYLCASSSRQGYTEAFFGQGTRLTVV.